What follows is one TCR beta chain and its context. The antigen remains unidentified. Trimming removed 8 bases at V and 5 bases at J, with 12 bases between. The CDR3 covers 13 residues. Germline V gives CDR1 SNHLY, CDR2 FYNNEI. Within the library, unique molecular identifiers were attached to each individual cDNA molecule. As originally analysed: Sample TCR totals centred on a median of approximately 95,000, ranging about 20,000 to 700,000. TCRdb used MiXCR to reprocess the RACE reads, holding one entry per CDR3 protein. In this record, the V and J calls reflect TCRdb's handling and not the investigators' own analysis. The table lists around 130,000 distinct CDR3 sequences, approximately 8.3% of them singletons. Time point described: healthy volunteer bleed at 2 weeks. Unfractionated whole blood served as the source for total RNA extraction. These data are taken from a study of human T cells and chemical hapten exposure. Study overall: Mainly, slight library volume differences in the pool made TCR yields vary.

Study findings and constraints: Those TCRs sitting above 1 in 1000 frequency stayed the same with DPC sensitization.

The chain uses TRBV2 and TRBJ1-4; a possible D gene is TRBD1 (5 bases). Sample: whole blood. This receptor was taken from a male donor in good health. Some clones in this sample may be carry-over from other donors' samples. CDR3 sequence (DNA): TGTGCCAGCGGGGCGTGGGGGAATGAAAAACTGTTTTTT. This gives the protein CASGAWGNEKLFF.